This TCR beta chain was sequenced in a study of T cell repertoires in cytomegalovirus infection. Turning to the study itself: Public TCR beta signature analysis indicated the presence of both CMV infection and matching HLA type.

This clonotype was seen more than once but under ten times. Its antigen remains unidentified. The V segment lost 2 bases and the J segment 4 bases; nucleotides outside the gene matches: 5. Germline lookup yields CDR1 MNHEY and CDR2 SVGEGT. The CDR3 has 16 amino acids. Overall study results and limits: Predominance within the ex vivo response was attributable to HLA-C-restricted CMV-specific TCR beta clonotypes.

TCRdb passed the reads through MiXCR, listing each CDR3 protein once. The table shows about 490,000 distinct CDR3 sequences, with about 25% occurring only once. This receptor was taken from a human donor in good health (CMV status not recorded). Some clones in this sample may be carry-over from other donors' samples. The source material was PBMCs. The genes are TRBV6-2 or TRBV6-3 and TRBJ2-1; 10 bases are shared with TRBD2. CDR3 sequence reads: CASSYRTSGTYNEQFF. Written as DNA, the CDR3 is TGTGCCAGCAGTTACCGTACTAGCGGGACTTACAATGAGCAGTTCTTC.